The 29 T cell receptor beta chains below come from one sample, sequenced in a study of shared clonotypes between healthy human individuals (TCRdb year 2020). Receptors were amplified or captured by the immunoSEQ multiplex PCR assay. TCRdb re-hosts the immuneACCESS table, in-frame sequences only. Its copies lack some clones; in the studies checked, an unresolved V gene accounts for under half of them, and the cause for the rest is not known. Across this sample there are about 2.3 million clones, with 85% to 95% seen only once. The ten most abundant clones make up 0.39% of the sample. Sequenced: naive CD4+ T cells from PBMCs. According to the study, the label for this sample's cell subset or site signals: CD45RA+ positively selected. The receptors stem from a man between 18 and 29 years old in good health. Some clones in this sample may be carry-over from other donors' samples.

About this clone itself: This sample also contains other DNA sequences that code for the same CDR3. V gene TRBV6-5 combines with J gene TRBJ2-5, with D perhaps matching TRBD1 (6 bases). The CDR3 has 14 amino acids. Per the germline V gene, CDR1 is MNHEY and CDR2 is SVGAGI. The V gene lost 0 bases and the J gene lost 2 bases, with 7 bases spanning the gap. This CDR3 reads CASSYSTGQETQYF. Here the CDR3 DNA reads TGTGCCAGCAGTTACTCGACAGGTCAAGAGACCCAGTACTTC.

This clone was recorded once. J is TRBJ1-3 and V is TRBV7-9; no clear D. Germline CDR1 reads SEHNR; CDR2 reads FQNEAQ (reference sequence). This CDR3 spans 13 amino acids. Trimming left V 5 bases short and J 6 bases short, with 11 bases between. CDR3 in amino acids: CASSVVGKNTIYF. Written as DNA, the CDR3 is TGTGCCAGCAGCGTAGTCGGGAAAAACACCATATATTTT.

Of note for this clone: In the same sample, other DNA sequences code for this CDR3. The chain carries TRBV30 and TRBJ1-2, with 9 bases lining up with TRBD1. The CDR3 is 13 amino acids. CDR1 is GTSNPN, CDR2 SVGIG, per germline (reference sequence). V trimming: 3 bases; J trimming: 5 bases; junction bases outside the gene matches: 4. The CDR3 spells CAWSEDRGYGYTF. In nucleotides, the CDR3 is TGTGCCTGGAGCGAGGACAGGGGTTATGGCTACACCTTC.

This rearrangement joins TRBV30 to TRBJ1-1; TRBD1 aligns across 7 bases. CDR1 GTSNPN and CDR2 SVGIG come from the germline V gene (reference sequence). Unmatched junction bases numbered 8, after V lost 5 bases and J lost 5 bases. This CDR3 contains 13 residues. CDR3 DNA: TGTGCCTGGGGGCAGACAGGGCCAACTGAAGCTTTCTTT. It translates to CAWGQTGPTEAFF.

The J gene is TRBJ2-7, the V gene TRBV5-8; 8 nucleotides align to TRBD1. V gave up 3 bases and J gave up 2 bases; unmatched junction bases: 4. CDR1 and CDR2 from the germline V gene are SGHTS and YDEGEE. CDR3 length: 14 amino acids. This chain's CDR3 is CASSSGDRTYEQYF. Written as DNA, the CDR3 is TGTGCCAGCAGCTCGGGGGACAGGACCTACGAGCAGTACTTC.

The genes are TRBV12-5 and TRBJ1-2, with no clear D. The germline V gene encodes CDR1 LGHNT and CDR2 FRNRAP. V lost 0 bases, J lost 8 bases, and 13 bases lay in between. CDR3 length equals 14 residues. CDR3 loop: CASGLVGSLRGYTF. DNA of the CDR3: TGTGCTAGTGGTTTGGTAGGAAGCCTGCGGGGCTACACCTTC.

This clone has just a few counts. This sequence joins TRBV5-4 and TRBJ1-5; 10 nucleotides align to TRBD1. J gave up 5 bases and V 3 bases, and 5 bases lay outside the gene matches. The CDR3 runs 15 residues. The germline V gene has CDR1 SGHNT and CDR2 YYREEE (reference sequence). DNA of the CDR3: TGTGCCAGCAGCTCAAACGGACAGGGGGATCAGCCCCAGCATTTT. This translates into CASSSNGQGDQPQHF. Full variable domain (remainder filled in from reference TRBV5-4 and TRBJ1-5): ETGVTQSPTHLIKTRGQQVTLRCSSQSGHNTVSWYQQALGQGPQFIFQYYREEENGRGNFPPRFSGLQFPNYSSELNVNALELDDSALYLCASSSNGQGDQPQHFGDGTRLSIL.

This clone was picked up a small number of times. The chain carries TRBV5-1 and TRBJ2-7; TRBD1 matches at 9 bases. This CDR3 comprises 16 residues. J was trimmed by 4 bases and V by 6 bases; bases with no gene match: 14. CDR1 and CDR2 (germline): SGHRS, YFSETQ. The CDR3 DNA reads TGCGCCAGCACCATTGGGGGGACAGGGAGTATGTACGAGCAGTACTTC. As protein: CASTIGGTGSMYEQYF.

V and J are TRBV7-9 and TRBJ2-7; 10 nucleotides match TRBD1. CDR3 length: 14 amino acids. In germline, CDR1 is SEHNR, CDR2 FQNEAQ (reference sequence). With 5 bases clipped from V and 10 bases from J, the junction kept 11 bases outside the gene matches. The DNA of the CDR3 is TGTGCCAGCAGCGGAGGGACAGGGGCCGGGGTACAGTACTTC. Protein product: CASSGGTGAGVQYF.

The V and J genes are TRBV2 and TRBJ2-7, with D maybe TRBD1 (5 bases). Germline CDR1 and CDR2: SNHLY and FYNNEI. The CDR3 extends over 12 amino acids. CDR3 DNA sequence: TGTGCAGGGGCCGAATCCTCCTACGAGCAGTACTTC. It encodes CAGAESSYEQYF.

The CDR3 DNA sequence: TGTGCCAGCAGGTCTATTCAGGGGGCGAGGGAGCAGTTCTTC. Its protein is CASRSIQGAREQFF. V usage is TRBV6-5 and J usage is TRBJ2-1; 8 nucleotides align to TRBD1. V lost 6 bases, J lost 10 bases, and 11 bases stayed unmatched. CDR3 length equals 14 residues. Looked up from germline, CDR1 is MNHEY and CDR2 is SVGAGI.

A few counts support this clone. J is TRBJ2-1 and V is TRBV28, with D possibly TRBD2 on 6 matching bases. The CDR3 length is 15 residues. Trimming took 7 bases from V and 0 from J, leaving 13 bases between them. Per the germline V gene, CDR1 is MDHEN and CDR2 is SYDVKM. DNA for the CDR3: TGTGCCAGCACCTTTAGCGGAAGCTCCTACAATGAGCAGTTCTTC. The encoded protein is CASTFSGSSYNEQFF.

V gene TRBV5-6 combines with J gene TRBJ1-1; TRBD1 aligns across 9 bases. V dropped 0 bases and J dropped 6; count of bases not matched to a gene: 3. There are 14 residues in the CDR3. Germline CDR1 and CDR2: SGHDT and YYEEEE. The CDR3 reads CASSLVGQGAEAFF. In nucleotides, the CDR3 is TGTGCCAGCAGCTTGGTGGGACAGGGCGCTGAAGCTTTCTTT. The full variable domain, rest sourced from reference TRBV5-6 and TRBJ1-1, is DAGVTQSPTHLIKTRGQQVTLRCSPKSGHDTVSWYQQALGQGPQFIFQYYEEEERQRGNFPDRFSGHQFPNYSSELNVNALLLGDSALYLCASSLVGQGAEAFFGQGTRLTVV.

The chain couples TRBV9 to TRBJ2-2, with 10 bases lining up with TRBD2. Germline V CDR1 and CDR2: SGDLS, YYNGEE. Trimming took 1 base from V and 4 from J; bases not matched to a gene: 4. This CDR3 comprises 16 residues. CDR3 region: CASSVQAGGLTGELFF. Written as DNA, the CDR3 is TGTGCCAGCAGCGTACAAGCGGGAGGGCTCACCGGGGAGCTGTTTTTT.

The chain joins TRBV7-2 to TRBJ2-6, with D possibly being TRBD2 (5 bases). The germline V and J ends were trimmed by 5 bases and 9 bases, with 8 bases remaining between them. The CDR3 spans 12 residues. Per the germline V gene, CDR1 is SGHTA and CDR2 is FQGNSA. This chain's CDR3 is CASSIRDNVLTF. The CDR3 DNA sequence: TGTGCCAGCAGCATCCGGGACAACGTCCTGACTTTC.

The chain has TRBV19 and TRBJ1-5, with 11 bases identical to TRBD1. Germline CDR1 and CDR2: LNHDA and SQIVND (reference sequence). Trimming took 6 bases from V and 6 from J; bases not matched to a gene: 10. This CDR3 is 16 amino acids long. The CDR3 here is CASRILGQGAVQPQHF. The CDR3 coding sequence is TGTGCCAGTAGAATACTAGGACAGGGGGCTGTTCAGCCCCAGCATTTT.

The chain uses TRBV9 and TRBJ1-5; D is perhaps TRBD1 (6 bases). Germline V lookup: CDR1 SGDLS, CDR2 YYNGEE. With 4 bases removed from V and 6 bases from J, the gap between germline ends came to 14 bases. There are 14 residues in the CDR3. The CDR3 DNA reads TGTGCCAGCAGCCCCCGGGGGGCCGGTCAGCCCCAGCATTTT. Its translation is CASSPRGAGQPQHF.

Comments on this clone: This specimen includes other DNA sequences encoding the same CDR3. The chain joins TRBV28 to TRBJ1-5, with D hard to call. V was pared by 2 bases and J by 6 bases, with 5 bases between. This CDR3 has 12 residues. Per germline, CDR1 MDHEN and CDR2 SYDVKM. The CDR3 loop reads CASSLAGQPQHF. CDR3 DNA: TGTGCCAGCAGTTTAGCCGGTCAGCCCCAGCATTTT.

This clone was found a few times. The chain couples TRBV5-1 to TRBJ2-1; 7 bases agree with TRBD2. CDR1 SGHRS and CDR2 YFSETQ come from the germline V gene. With 0 bases clipped from V and 2 bases from J, the junction kept 5 bases outside the gene matches. The CDR3 spans 16 residues. The CDR3 is CASSLEPSGTYNEQFF. CDR3 coding DNA: TGCGCCAGCAGCTTGGAGCCTAGCGGTACCTACAATGAGCAGTTCTTC.

This rearrangement joins TRBV5-1 to TRBJ2-2; 7 bases are a match to TRBD2. The CDR3 loop spans 15 amino acids. The trim removed 1 base at V and 8 bases at J, leaving 8 bases unmatched. Germline-derived CDR1 and CDR2 are SGHRS and YFSETQ. CDR3 residues: CASSLRPSGDGELFF. The CDR3 DNA is TGCGCCAGCAGCTTGCGGCCCAGCGGGGATGGGGAGCTGTTTTTT.

This chain connects TRBV28 to TRBJ1-1; weak D call: TRBD1 (6 bases). Germline lookup yields CDR1 MDHEN and CDR2 SYDVKM. The CDR3 has 15 residues. V lost 2 bases, J lost 7 bases, and 17 bases lay in between. CDR3 nucleotide sequence: TGTGCCAGCAGTTTACGAGTGGGGGGGGCTGGTGAAGCTTTCTTT. Encoded protein: CASSLRVGGAGEAFF.

The V and J genes are TRBV7-3 and TRBJ2-1; the match to TRBD2 covers 9 bases. In germline, CDR1 is SGHTA, CDR2 FQGTGA. The CDR3 consists of 15 residues. Losses at the gene ends were 1 base for V and 9 bases for J; bases not matched to a gene: 7. The CDR3 loop reads CASSLIALAGSEQFF. For the CDR3, the DNA is TGTGCCAGCAGCTTAATAGCGCTAGCGGGAAGTGAGCAGTTCTTC.

The chain employs TRBV28 and TRBJ1-5; tentatively, D is TRBD1 (5 bases). Trimming removed 6 bases from V and 9 bases from J, with 21 bases in between. The CDR3 is made up of 15 amino acids. Germline CDR1 MDHEN, CDR2 SYDVKM. Here the CDR3 DNA reads TGTGCCAGCAGGCTGGGGCAGGATACATTATGGCCCCAGCATTTT. This gives the protein CASRLGQDTLWPQHF.

V usage is TRBV6-6 and J usage is TRBJ1-2; no definite D call. Trimming stripped 5 bases from V and 4 bases from J, with 14 bases between. The CDR3 extends over 14 amino acids. Germline V gives CDR1 MNHNY, CDR2 SVGAGI (reference sequence). The CDR3 is CASSPSGTTYGYTF. The CDR3 bases are TGTGCCAGCAGTCCCTCGGGAACGACCTATGGCTACACCTTC.

Note on this clone: Other DNA sequences of this sample code for an identical CDR3. This sequence joins TRBV7-9 and TRBJ1-5; perhaps TRBD1 as D (6 bases). The CDR3 sequence is 14 residues long. V was shortened by 2 bases and J by 3 bases, with 8 bases between the two germline ends. Germline V CDR1 and CDR2: SEHNR, FQNEAQ (reference sequence). The CDR3 DNA is TGTGCCAGCAGCTTAACAGGGTCCAATCAGCCCCAGCATTTT. It encodes CASSLTGSNQPQHF.

V and J are TRBV14 and TRBJ2-1; D is ambiguous. The CDR3 is made up of 15 amino acids. V was clipped by 4 bases and J by 0 bases, with 10 bases between them. Germline CDR1 SGHDN, CDR2 FVKESK. The CDR3: CASSPLGTSYNEQFF. Here the CDR3 DNA reads TGTGCCAGCAGCCCGTTAGGTACCTCCTACAATGAGCAGTTCTTC. The full variable domain, with the rest looked up from reference TRBV14 and TRBJ2-1, is EAGVTQFPSHSVIEKGQTVTLRCDPISGHDNLYWYRRVMGKEIKFLLHFVKESKQDESGMPNNRFLAERTGGTYSTLKVQPAELEDSGVYFCASSPLGTSYNEQFFGPGTRLTVL.

The chain uses TRBV5-1 and TRBJ1-2; 9 bases align to TRBD1. Losses at the gene ends were 2 bases for V and 6 bases for J; bases not matched to a gene: 14. Germline CDR1 and CDR2: SGHRS and YFSETQ. CDR3 length equals 17 residues. The CDR3, as DNA: TGCGCCAGCAGCTTTACTCCCCGGGACAGGGAAGATAATGGCTACACCTTC. It specifies CASSFTPRDREDNGYTF.

V gene TRBV6-5 combines with J gene TRBJ2-5; a possible D gene is TRBD2 (6 bases). The CDR3 consists of 13 residues. Germline values: CDR1 MNHEY, CDR2 SVGAGI. Trimming removed 10 bases at V and 2 bases at J, with 14 bases between. The CDR3 is CAISGGGQETQYF. Here the CDR3 DNA reads TGTGCCATCTCCGGGGGAGGTCAAGAGACCCAGTACTTC.

The chain links TRBV28 to TRBJ1-4; the D is unclear. The CDR3 is made up of 18 amino acids. Germline V gene data show CDR1 as MDHEN and CDR2 as SYDVKM. V lost 3 bases and J lost 0, with 17 bases in between. DNA for the CDR3: TGTGCCAGCAGTTTCTTTTCAATTGCGGCTGCAACTAATGAAAAACTGTTTTTT. Protein: CASSFFSIAAATNEKLFF.